Listed below are T cell receptor beta chains from one sample, sequenced in a study of Ad26.COV2.S vaccination and SARS-CoV-2 variants. TCRdb keeps only in-frame clones here, not all; method: immunoSEQ multiplex PCR. The table shows some 500,000 clones, with 75% to 90% occurring only once. The sample was peripheral blood, taken in a trial of Ad26.COV2.S vaccine versus placebo. The receptors were sampled from a person aged 18 to 59 who received the Ad26.COV2.S COVID-19 vaccine or a placebo. Each CDR3 is given with its conserved first and last residue. A D gene is named only where the DNA matches it firmly. Rows may omit the clone size; those that give it use once, few, many or a size class.

CATSQNSMETQYF,TGTGCCACCAGCCAAAATAGTATGGAGACCCAGTACTTC,.,TRBV24-1,TRBJ2-5,.
CASSSMRGRNNSPLHF,TGTGCCAGCAGCTCCATGAGGGGCAGAAATAATTCACCCCTCCACTTT,.,TRBV11-2,TRBJ1-6,.
CASSYGSGREGSTDTQYF,TGTGCCAGCAGTTACGGCAGCGGGAGAGAGGGTTCGACAGATACGCAGTATTTT,TRBD2,TRBV6-2/TRBV6-3,TRBJ2-3,.
CASSLVWQMNTEAFF,TGCGCCAGCAGCTTGGTATGGCAGATGAACACTGAAGCTTTCTTT,.,TRBV5-1,TRBJ1-1,.
CAISESLPAAQGYTF,TGTGCCATCAGTGAGTCCCTACCGGCAGCCCAGGGCTACACCTTC,.,TRBV10-3,TRBJ1-2,.
CASSLTGARNEKLFF,TGTGCCAGCAGTCTCACAGGGGCCCGTAATGAAAAACTGTTTTTT,TRBD1,TRBV28,TRBJ1-4,.
CASSSGWNTQYF,TGTGCCAGCAGCTCCGGTTGGAATACGCAGTATTTT,.,TRBV28,TRBJ2-3,.
CASSRDVGVETQYF,TGTGCCAGCAGCAGGGACGTCGGGGTGGAGACCCAGTACTTC,.,TRBV5-4,TRBJ2-5,.
CASSVEAEGTGNTIYF,TGTGCCAGCAGCGTAGAAGCAGAAGGAACTGGAAACACCATATATTTT,.,TRBV9,TRBJ1-3,.
CASSGQGANNEKLFF,TGTGCCAGCAGTGGACAGGGGGCGAATAATGAAAAACTGTTTTTT,TRBD1,TRBV25-1,TRBJ1-4,.
CASSPASRVRTEAFF,TGTGCCAGCAGCCCAGCCTCCAGGGTGCGAACTGAAGCTTTCTTT,.,TRBV5-4,TRBJ1-1,.
CASRRTTDTQYF,TGTGCCAGCAGGAGGACAACAGATACGCAGTATTTT,.,TRBV2,TRBJ2-3,.
CASSPQGGGPYGYTF,TGTGCCAGCTCACCACAAGGCGGAGGGCCCTATGGCTACACCTTC,.,TRBV18,TRBJ1-2,once
CASSLRASEADTQYF,TGTGCCAGCAGCTTACGGGCTAGCGAGGCAGATACGCAGTATTTT,.,TRBV7-2,TRBJ2-3,.
CASSEWVGTDVHQPQHF,TGTGCCAGCAGTGAATGGGTCGGGACAGACGTCCATCAGCCCCAGCATTTT,TRBD1,TRBV6-1,TRBJ1-5,.
CASSQRQVNEKLFF,TGCGCCAGCAGCCAGAGACAGGTTAATGAAAAACTGTTTTTT,.,TRBV4-1,TRBJ1-4,.
CASSPLSTDTQYF,TGTGCCAGCAGCCCACTGAGCACAGATACGCAGTATTTT,.,TRBV7-3,TRBJ2-3,.
CASSLQGSRGNTIYF,TGTGCCAGCAGCTTGCAGGGATCGCGTGGAAACACCATATATTTT,.,TRBV7-2,TRBJ1-3,.
CASSLGELGQPQHF,TGCGCCAGCAGCTTGGGGGAGTTGGGTCAGCCCCAGCATTTT,.,TRBV5-1,TRBJ1-5,.
CASRLTGGAYGYTF,TGTGCCAGCAGACTAACAGGGGGCGCCTATGGCTACACCTTC,TRBD1,TRBV5-4,TRBJ1-2,many
CASSPWVSGTGELFF,TGTGCCAGCAGCCCATGGGTTTCGGGCACCGGGGAGCTGTTTTTT,.,TRBV14,TRBJ2-2,.
CASREGTAEAFF,TGTGCCAGCAGGGAGGGGACGGCTGAAGCTTTCTTT,.,TRBV6-5,TRBJ1-1,.
CATSGTIDTDTQYF,TGTGCCACCAGCGGGACGATTGACACAGATACGCAGTATTTT,.,TRBV15,TRBJ2-3,.
CASRKEEGQPQHF,TGTGCCAGCAGGAAAGAAGAGGGTCAGCCCCAGCATTTT,.,TRBV5-5,TRBJ1-5,.
CASSLLSGSTEAFF,TGTGCCAGCAGCTTGCTTTCTGGGAGCACTGAAGCTTTCTTT,.,TRBV5-6,TRBJ1-1,.
CASSQDSQGLVAFF,TGTGCCAGCAGCCAAGATTCCCAGGGGCTTGTGGCTTTCTTT,.,TRBV4-2,TRBJ1-1,.